This TCR beta chain is drawn from a study of neurological immune-mediated disorders. Where libraries were unsorted, they were derived from 2 million PBMCs stored at -80 degrees C. This clonotype was observed a few times. Germline V gene data show CDR1 as SQVTM and CDR2 as ANQGSEA. CDR3 length: 13 residues. V was clipped by 4 bases and J by 8 bases, with 14 bases between them. Each CDR3 protein is one row after TCRdb ran MiXCR on the 5' RACE reads. The table lists around 47,000 distinct CDR3 sequences, roughly 13% of them singletons. Sequenced material: PBMCs. This clonotype was obtained from a female donor in good health. The J gene is TRBJ1-4, the V gene TRBV29-1; D call uncertain. CDR3 region: CSVGVNIGEKLFF. The CDR3, as DNA: TGCAGCGTTGGTGTCAATATCGGAGAAAAACTGTTTTTT. The variable domain in full, completed from reference TRBV29-1 and TRBJ1-4, reads SAVISQKPSRDICQRGTSLTIQCQVDSQVTMMFWYRQQPGQSLTLIATANQGSEATYESGFVIDKFPISRPNLTFSTLTVSNMSPEDSSIYLCSVGVNIGEKLFFGSGTQLSVL.